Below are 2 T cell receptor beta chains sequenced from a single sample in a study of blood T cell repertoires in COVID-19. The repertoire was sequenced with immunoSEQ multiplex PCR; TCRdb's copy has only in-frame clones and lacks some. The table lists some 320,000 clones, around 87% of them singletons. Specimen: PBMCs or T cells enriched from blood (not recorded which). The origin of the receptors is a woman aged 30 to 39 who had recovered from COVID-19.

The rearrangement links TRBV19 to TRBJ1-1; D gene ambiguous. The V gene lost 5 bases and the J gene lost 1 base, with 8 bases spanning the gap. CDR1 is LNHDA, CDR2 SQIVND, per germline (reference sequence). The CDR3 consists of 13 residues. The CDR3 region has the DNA TGTGCCAGTAGTTGGGGAGGGAACACTGAAGCTTTCTTT. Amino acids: CASSWGGNTEAFF.

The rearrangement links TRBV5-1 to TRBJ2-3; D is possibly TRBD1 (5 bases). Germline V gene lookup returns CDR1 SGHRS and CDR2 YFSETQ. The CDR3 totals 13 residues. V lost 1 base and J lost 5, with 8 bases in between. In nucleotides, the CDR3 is TGCGCCAGCAGCTTGAATAGGGGAGATACGCAGTATTTT. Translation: CASSLNRGDTQYF.